This T cell receptor (beta chain) was found in a study of cytomegalovirus exposure and HLA in healthy donors. The PCR ran on 60 Vbeta and 13 Jbeta primers. Only in-frame clones appear in the TCRdb table, and some are missing; sequencing was by immunoSEQ multiplex PCR. This sample has around 130,000 clones, with approximately 84% found just once. There are a few counts of this clone. No antigen is known for it. Germline values: CDR1 SNHLY, CDR2 FYNNEI. The CDR3 consists of 15 residues. Trimming took off 2 bases at V and 4 bases at J, with 11 bases between the two ends. Findings and limits, study-wide: The study assumed roughly uniform donor sequencing depth for presence/absence analyses.

The TCR comes from a woman aged 40 to 55 in good health and CMV-seronegative. The sample was PBMCs. The rearrangement links TRBV2 to TRBJ1-4, with TRBD1 as a possible D gene (5 bases). The CDR3 loop reads CASSELGQGNEKLFF. The DNA for the CDR3 is TGTGCCAGCAGTGAATTAGGGCAGGGTAATGAAAAACTGTTTTTT.